These 32 T cell receptor beta chains were all obtained from the same sample, sequenced in a study of cytomegalovirus exposure and HLA in healthy donors. PCR was performed using 60 Vbeta and 13 Jbeta primers. This table comes from immunoSEQ multiplex PCR, and its TCRdb copy is limited to in-frame clones, with some not included. This sample's clone table lists about 130,000 clones. The sequenced sample was PBMCs. Source of these receptors: a man aged 30 to 39 in good health and CMV-seronegative.

The chain has TRBV9 and TRBJ2-7; 9 positions agree with TRBD2. The junction had 11 bases not matched to a gene; V was cut back by 4 bases and J by 6 bases. CDR3 length: 15 amino acids. Germline-derived CDR1 and CDR2 are SGDLS and YYNGEE. The CDR3 DNA is TGTGCCAGCAGCTTAACCCCCGGACTAGCGACCGAGCAGTACTTC. Its translation: CASSLTPGLATEQYF.

V gene TRBV30 combines with J gene TRBJ2-5; tentatively, D is TRBD1 (6 bases). The DNA end favors TRBJ2-7, so the J call may be wrong. Germline assignment: CDR1 GTSNPN and CDR2 SVGIG (reference sequence). The CDR3 is 12 residues long. The CDR3 sequence: CAWTGVSYEQYF. CDR3 DNA: TGTGCCTGGACAGGGGTTTCCTACGAGCAGTACTTC.

The chain recombines TRBV2 with TRBJ2-7; TRBD2 matches 8 bases. Germline loops: CDR1 SNHLY, CDR2 FYNNEI. V was pared by 6 bases and J by 6 bases, with 19 bases of the junction left unmatched. The CDR3 covers 17 residues. The CDR3 sequence is CASSQGWGLVGAGEQYF. In DNA form, the CDR3 reads TGTGCCAGCAGCCAGGGATGGGGACTAGTAGGAGCAGGCGAGCAGTACTTC.

The V gene is TRBV6-5, the J gene TRBJ2-7; TRBD1 matches 7 bases. This CDR3 contains 14 residues. The V gene's germline CDR1 is MNHEY and CDR2 SVGAGI. The J segment lost 0 bases and the V segment lost 6 bases, leaving 5 bases of the junction unmatched. CDR3: CASRRQGLSYEQYF. DNA of the CDR3: TGTGCCAGCAGAAGACAGGGCCTCTCCTACGAGCAGTACTTC.

The chain couples TRBV29-1 to TRBJ2-3; TRBD1 might be the D (6 bases). The CDR3 consists of 15 residues. V was shortened by 6 bases and J by 3 bases, with 19 bases between the two germline ends. Germline V gene data show CDR1 as SQVTM and CDR2 as ANQGSEA. CDR3 residues: CSVEQKGDGTDTQYF. CDR3 sequence (DNA): TGCAGCGTCGAGCAAAAGGGGGATGGGACAGATACGCAGTATTTT.

The chain has TRBV7-9 and TRBJ2-3; D gene ambiguous. V lost 1 base and J lost 5, with 7 bases in between. Per germline, CDR1 SEHNR and CDR2 FQNEAQ (reference sequence). The CDR3 spans 13 residues. The CDR3 region has the DNA TGTGCCAGCAGCTTAGAGCTTGTAGATACGCAGTATTTT. It specifies CASSLELVDTQYF.

CDR3 residues: CASSLLLGVAGGGNEQFF. The CDR3 nucleotides are TGTGCCAGCAGCTTATTGCTCGGAGTAGCGGGAGGGGGCAATGAGCAGTTCTTC. The chain employs TRBV5-4 and TRBJ2-1; 11 nucleotides line up with TRBD2. The V segment lost 2 bases and the J segment 6 bases; nucleotides outside the gene matches: 13. The V gene's germline CDR1 is SGHNT and CDR2 YYREEE (reference sequence). CDR3 length: 18 residues.

The chain carries TRBV15 and TRBJ2-3; D is unclear. The CDR3 consists of 14 residues. CDR1 is LNHNV and CDR2 is YYDKDF in the germline V gene (reference sequence). The ends were cut back, 0 bases at V and 5 bases at J, with 9 bases in the middle. The CDR3 region is CATSRDRILDTQYF. The DNA of the CDR3 is TGTGCCACCAGCAGAGATCGTATTTTAGATACGCAGTATTTT.

The chain links TRBV28 to TRBJ1-5, with D perhaps TRBD1 (5 bases). The CDR3 is 15 amino acids. Germline-derived CDR1 and CDR2 are MDHEN and SYDVKM. The V gene lost 8 bases and the J gene lost 4 bases, with 18 bases spanning the gap. The CDR3: CASHRQLAENQPQHF. DNA of the CDR3: TGTGCCAGCCATAGACAGTTGGCGGAGAATCAGCCCCAGCATTTT.

J is TRBJ1-2 and V is TRBV9; D is undetermined. This CDR3 has 15 residues. Germline CDR1 SGDLS, CDR2 YYNGEE. The ends were cut back, 3 bases at V and 6 bases at J, with 18 bases in the middle. This CDR3 reads CASSEGGRHWDGYTF. In DNA, the CDR3 is TGTGCCAGCAGCGAGGGAGGGAGGCATTGGGATGGCTACACCTTC. Filled out from reference TRBV9 and TRBJ1-2, the complete variable domain reads DSGVTQTPKHLITATGQRVTLRCSPRSGDLSVYWYQQSLDQGLQFLIQYYNGEERAKGNILERFSAQQFPDLHSELNLSSLELGDSALYFCASSEGGRHWDGYTFGSGTRLTVV.

CDR3 protein: CASSRWTSGLQTQYF. The CDR3 DNA reads TGTGCCAGCAGTCGTTGGACTAGCGGGCTACAGACCCAGTACTTC. The chain uses TRBV6-5 and TRBJ2-5, with 11 positions matching TRBD2. The germline V gene encodes CDR1 MNHEY and CDR2 SVGAGI. The V segment lost 5 bases and the J segment 6 bases; nucleotides outside the gene matches: 8. CDR3 length: 15 residues.

The chain employs TRBV27 and TRBJ1-1, with D possibly being TRBD1 (5 bases). V lost 8 bases and J 1 base, leaving 14 bases between the germline ends. Germline V CDR1 and CDR2: MNHEY, SMNVEV (reference sequence). The CDR3 has 14 residues. CDR3 sequence: CASQGGFGNTEAFF. The DNA for the CDR3 is TGTGCCAGCCAGGGAGGGTTTGGGAACACTGAAGCTTTCTTT.

The V call is TRBV4-1, the J call TRBJ2-1, with D perhaps matching TRBD2 (6 bases). Germline V gene data show CDR1 as MGHRA and CDR2 as YSYEKL. CDR3 length: 17 residues. Between the trimmed V and J ends, which lost 6 bases and 0 bases, there was a span of 18 bases. CDR3 in amino acids: CASRGRGAGSSYNEQFF. As DNA, the CDR3 is TGCGCCAGCAGGGGAAGAGGGGCGGGAAGCTCCTACAATGAGCAGTTCTTC.

The chain carries TRBV4-1 and TRBJ2-7, with TRBD2 matching 13 bases. The J segment lost 5 bases and the V segment lost 4 bases, leaving 5 bases of the junction unmatched. The CDR3 is 15 amino acids. The germline V gene has CDR1 MGHRA and CDR2 YSYEKL. CDR3: CASSRTSGSGNEQYF. CDR3 DNA: TGCGCCAGCAGCCGGACTAGCGGGAGTGGCAACGAGCAGTACTTC.

This chain links TRBV18 with TRBJ1-3; TRBD1 aligns across 8 bases. This CDR3 has 15 residues. CDR1 is KGHSH and CDR2 is LQKENI in the germline V gene. The trim removed 3 bases at V and 4 bases at J, leaving 5 bases unmatched. CDR3 sequence (DNA): TGTGCCAGCTCACCCTCGGGACAGGACGGAAACACCATATATTTT. Translating it yields CASSPSGQDGNTIYF. Filled out from reference TRBV18 and TRBJ1-3, the complete variable domain reads NAGVMQNPRHLVRRRGQEARLRCSPMKGHSHVYWYRQLPEEGLKFMVYLQKENIIDESGMPKERFSAEFPKEGPSILRIQQVVRGDSAAYFCASSPSGQDGNTIYFGEGSWLTVV.

The CDR3 DNA sequence: TGTGCCAGCAGCCTGGGCCGAACAGGGAGCAATCAGCCCCAGCATTTT. This translates into CASSLGRTGSNQPQHF. The chain uses TRBV5-6 and TRBJ1-5; the D gene is possibly TRBD1 (6 bases). Germline assignment: CDR1 SGHDT and CDR2 YYEEEE. This CDR3 is built from 16 residues. V lost 4 bases to trimming and J lost 1 base, with 15 bases between them.

This sequence joins TRBV19 and TRBJ2-7, with 7 bases identical to TRBD1. Germline trimming cut 3 bases from V and 9 bases from J; bases unmatched to any gene: 17. Germline V gene sequence: CDR1 LNHDA, CDR2 SQIVND (reference sequence). The CDR3 has 16 amino acids. The CDR3: CASSIRADRTSPGQYF. The CDR3 coding sequence is TGTGCCAGTAGTATCCGAGCGGACAGGACCTCTCCAGGGCAGTACTTC.

The V gene is TRBV7-3, the J gene TRBJ2-3; 10 positions match TRBD2. This CDR3 is built from 15 residues. V was pared by 5 bases and J by 4 bases, with 6 bases of the junction left unmatched. Germline V gene data show CDR1 as SGHTA and CDR2 as FQGTGA. CDR3 sequence reads: CASSQTGLASDTQYF. CDR3 sequence (DNA): TGTGCCAGCAGCCAAACGGGACTAGCGTCAGATACGCAGTATTTT.

The chain employs TRBV5-8 and TRBJ1-2; D gene uncertain. CDR1 SGHTS and CDR2 YDEGEE come from the germline V gene. V was pared by 4 bases and J by 4 bases, with 8 bases between. The CDR3 length is 12 residues. The CDR3 nucleotides are TGTGCCAGCAGCCGAAGCGGCTATGGCTACACCTTC. This encodes CASSRSGYGYTF.

As DNA, the CDR3 is TGTGCCAGCAGCCAGGGGATGAACACTGAAGCTTTCTTT. It yields the protein CASSQGMNTEAFF. The rearrangement joins TRBV7-6 to TRBJ1-1, with D perhaps TRBD1 (6 bases). CDR3 length: 13 residues. Germline-derived CDR1 and CDR2 are SGHVS and FNYEAQ. V was trimmed by 5 bases and J by 0 bases, leaving 7 bases between them.

The CDR3: CASSSRAGTGELFF. In nucleotides, the CDR3 is TGTGCCAGCAGTTCCAGGGCAGGCACCGGGGAGCTGTTTTTT. The chain has TRBV27 and TRBJ2-2, with D possibly matching TRBD1 (5 bases). CDR1 and CDR2 (germline): MNHEY, SMNVEV (reference sequence). This CDR3 is 14 amino acids long. Trimming removed 4 bases from V and 4 bases from J, with 10 bases in between.

The chain joins TRBV11-2 to TRBJ1-5; D is unresolved. Germline values: CDR1 SGHAT, CDR2 FQNNGV. V dropped 1 base and J dropped 0 bases, with 13 bases sitting between them. The CDR3 consists of 17 residues. CDR3: CASSLVAGIHSNQPQHF. In DNA form, the CDR3 reads TGTGCCAGCAGCTTAGTCGCAGGAATACATAGCAATCAGCCCCAGCATTTT.

The chain combines TRBV9 with TRBJ2-1; tentatively, D is TRBD1 (5 bases). From germline, CDR1 is SGDLS and CDR2 YYNGEE. This CDR3 has 18 amino acids. Between the trimmed V and J ends, which lost 0 bases and 4 bases, there was a span of 20 bases. Here the CDR3 reads CASSVDLGALLGYNEQFF. The CDR3 DNA reads TGTGCCAGCAGCGTAGATTTAGGGGCGCTCTTGGGATACAATGAGCAGTTCTTC. Full variable domain (outside the CDR3, taken from reference TRBV9 and TRBJ2-1): DSGVTQTPKHLITATGQRVTLRCSPRSGDLSVYWYQQSLDQGLQFLIQYYNGEERAKGNILERFSAQQFPDLHSELNLSSLELGDSALYFCASSVDLGALLGYNEQFFGPGTRLTVL.

J is TRBJ1-4 and V is TRBV30; D remains unclear. CDR1 and CDR2 from the germline V gene are GTSNPN and SVGIG (reference sequence). The CDR3 is made up of 15 amino acids. Trimming cost V 0 bases and J 3 bases, with 11 bases left between them. CDR3 in amino acids: CAWSVTGRANEKLFF. The CDR3 DNA follows: TGTGCCTGGAGTGTCACGGGTCGGGCTAATGAAAAACTGTTTTTT.

The J gene is TRBJ2-5, the V gene TRBV7-9, with D hard to call. The J call is doubtful: the DNA matches TRBJ2-7 better. This CDR3 has 14 amino acids. Germline CDR1 reads SEHNR; CDR2 reads FQNEAQ (reference sequence). The CDR3 loop reads CASSLSNSGVEQYF. CDR3 nucleotide sequence: TGTGCCAGCAGCTTATCAAACTCAGGTGTCGAGCAGTACTTC.

V and J are TRBV5-1 and TRBJ1-2; 9 bases agree with TRBD1. CDR1 and CDR2 (germline): SGHRS, YFSETQ. J was trimmed by 4 bases and V by 6 bases; bases with no gene match: 7. This CDR3 comprises 14 residues. Written as DNA, the CDR3 is TGCGCCAGCAAAACCGGGACAGGGACCTATGGCTACACCTTC. Translation: CASKTGTGTYGYTF.

Here the CDR3 reads CAWELPGLAGEQFF. CDR3 sequence (DNA): TGTGCCTGGGAATTACCGGGACTAGCGGGAGAGCAGTTCTTC. The J gene is TRBJ2-1, the V gene TRBV30; TRBD2 matches 13 bases. CDR3 size: 14 residues. Trimming cost V 5 bases and J 10 bases; bases outside gene matches: 8. Germline V gives CDR1 GTSNPN, CDR2 SVGIG (reference sequence).

The rearrangement uses TRBV30 and TRBJ2-7, with 9 bases that match TRBD1. From germline, CDR1 is GTSNPN and CDR2 SVGIG (reference sequence). Trimming removed 2 bases from V and 5 bases from J; junction bases left unmatched: 7. CDR3 length: 14 amino acids. CDR3 DNA sequence: TGTGCCTGGAGTACAGACAGGGGGAAAAACGAGCAGTACTTC. Amino acids: CAWSTDRGKNEQYF.

V gene TRBV19 combines with J gene TRBJ2-2; perhaps TRBD2 as D (5 bases). Trimming stripped 6 bases from V and 2 bases from J, with 7 bases between. The CDR3 length is 13 residues. Germline V lookup: CDR1 LNHDA, CDR2 SQIVND (reference sequence). CDR3 in DNA: TGTGCCAGTAGGGGAGATAACACCGGGGAGCTGTTTTTT. Amino acids: CASRGDNTGELFF.

The V gene is TRBV4-1, the J gene TRBJ1-2; a possible D gene is TRBD1 (5 bases). The ends were cut back, 1 base at V and 1 base at J, with 10 bases in the middle. CDR3 length equals 15 residues. CDR1 and CDR2 from the germline V gene are MGHRA and YSYEKL. CDR3 amino acids: CASSQVLGGNYGYTF. In DNA, the CDR3 is TGCGCCAGCAGCCAAGTCTTGGGGGGTAACTATGGCTACACCTTC.

CDR3 residues: CASSGMTSGSDTQYF. The CDR3 DNA is TGTGCCAGCAGTGGGATGACTAGCGGGAGCGATACGCAGTATTTT. The chain joins TRBV6-1 to TRBJ2-3, with 12 bases identical to TRBD2. The V gene end was trimmed by 4 bases and the J gene end by 6 bases; junction bases not matched to a gene: 5. The CDR3 is made up of 15 amino acids. Germline CDR1 MNHNS, CDR2 SASEGT.

The J gene is TRBJ2-2, the V gene TRBV5-5; TRBD1 matches at 9 bases. CDR1 is SGHKS, CDR2 YYEKEE, per germline (reference sequence). V gave up 5 bases and J gave up 4 bases; unmatched junction bases: 3. The CDR3 is 14 amino acids. The CDR3 sequence is CASRGTGITGELFF. DNA for the CDR3: TGTGCCAGCAGGGGGACAGGGATCACCGGGGAGCTGTTTTTT.